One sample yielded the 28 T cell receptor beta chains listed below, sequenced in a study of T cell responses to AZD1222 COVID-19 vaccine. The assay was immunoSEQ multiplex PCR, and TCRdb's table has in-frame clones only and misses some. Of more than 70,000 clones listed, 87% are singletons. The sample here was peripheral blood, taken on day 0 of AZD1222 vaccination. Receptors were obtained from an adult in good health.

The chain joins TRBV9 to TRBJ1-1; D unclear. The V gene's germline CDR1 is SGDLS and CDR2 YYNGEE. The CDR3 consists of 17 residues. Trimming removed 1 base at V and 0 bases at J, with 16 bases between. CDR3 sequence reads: CASSVSVGRGMNTEAFF. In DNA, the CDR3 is TGTGCCAGCAGCGTATCAGTAGGGAGAGGGATGAACACTGAAGCTTTCTTT.

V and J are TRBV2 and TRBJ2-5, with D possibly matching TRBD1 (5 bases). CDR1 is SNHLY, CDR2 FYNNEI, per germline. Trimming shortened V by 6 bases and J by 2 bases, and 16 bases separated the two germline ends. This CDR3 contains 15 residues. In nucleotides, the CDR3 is TGTGCCAGCAGCCGCCGACAGAGCTCACAAGAGACCCAGTACTTC. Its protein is CASSRRQSSQETQYF.

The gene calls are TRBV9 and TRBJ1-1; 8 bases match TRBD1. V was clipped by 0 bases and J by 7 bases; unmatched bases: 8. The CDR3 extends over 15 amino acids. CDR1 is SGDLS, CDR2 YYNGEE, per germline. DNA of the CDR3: TGTGCCAGCAGCGTAGCCCTTGGACAGGGTAGTGAAGCTTTCTTT. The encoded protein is CASSVALGQGSEAFF. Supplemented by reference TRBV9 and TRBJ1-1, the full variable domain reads DSGVTQTPKHLITATGQRVTLRCSPRSGDLSVYWYQQSLDQGLQFLIQYYNGEERAKGNILERFSAQQFPDLHSELNLSSLELGDSALYFCASSVALGQGSEAFFGQGTRLTVV.

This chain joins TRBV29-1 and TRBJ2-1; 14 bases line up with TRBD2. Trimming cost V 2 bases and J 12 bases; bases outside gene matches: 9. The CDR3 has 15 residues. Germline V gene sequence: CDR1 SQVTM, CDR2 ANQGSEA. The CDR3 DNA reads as TGCAGCGTTGAATCTTACGGACTAGCGGGAGGAGGGCAGTTCTTC. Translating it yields CSVESYGLAGGGQFF.

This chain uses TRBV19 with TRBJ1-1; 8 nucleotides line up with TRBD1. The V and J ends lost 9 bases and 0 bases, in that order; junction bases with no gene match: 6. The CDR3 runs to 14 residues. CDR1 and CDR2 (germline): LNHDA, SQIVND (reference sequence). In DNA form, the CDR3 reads TGTGCCAGCCAGGGGGCCGTTGTGAACACTGAAGCTTTCTTT. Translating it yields CASQGAVVNTEAFF.

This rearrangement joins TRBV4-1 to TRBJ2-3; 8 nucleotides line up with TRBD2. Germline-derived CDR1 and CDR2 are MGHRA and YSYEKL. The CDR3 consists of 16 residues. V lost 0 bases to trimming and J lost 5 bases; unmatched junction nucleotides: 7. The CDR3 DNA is TGCGCCAGCAGCCAAGATTCGGGAGGGCCCAAAGATACGCAGTATTTT. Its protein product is CASSQDSGGPKDTQYF.

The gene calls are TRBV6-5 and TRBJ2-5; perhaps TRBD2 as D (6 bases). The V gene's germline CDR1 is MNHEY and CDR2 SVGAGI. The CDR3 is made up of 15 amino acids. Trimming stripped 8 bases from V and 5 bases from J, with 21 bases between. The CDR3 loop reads CASGGRRQPRETQYF. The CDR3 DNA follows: TGTGCCAGCGGGGGGAGAAGACAACCAAGGGAGACCCAGTACTTC.

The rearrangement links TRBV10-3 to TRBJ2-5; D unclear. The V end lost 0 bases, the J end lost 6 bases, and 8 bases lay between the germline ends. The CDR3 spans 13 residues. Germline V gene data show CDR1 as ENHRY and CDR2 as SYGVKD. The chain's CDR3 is CAISESKEQTQYF. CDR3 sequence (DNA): TGTGCCATCAGTGAGTCAAAGGAACAGACCCAGTACTTC.

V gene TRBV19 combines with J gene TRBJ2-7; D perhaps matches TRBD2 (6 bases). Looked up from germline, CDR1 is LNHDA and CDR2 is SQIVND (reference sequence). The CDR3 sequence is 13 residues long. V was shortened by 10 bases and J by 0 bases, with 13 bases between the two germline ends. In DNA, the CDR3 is TGTGCCACTCGGGAGTCTCCCTCCTACGAGCAGTACTTC. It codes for CATRESPSYEQYF.

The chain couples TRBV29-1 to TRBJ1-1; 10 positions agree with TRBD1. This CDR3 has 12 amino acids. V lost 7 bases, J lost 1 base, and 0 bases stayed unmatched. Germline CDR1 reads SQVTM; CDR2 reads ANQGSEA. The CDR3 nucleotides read TGCAGCGGGGACAGGGGGAACACTGAAGCTTTCTTT. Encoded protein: CSGDRGNTEAFF.

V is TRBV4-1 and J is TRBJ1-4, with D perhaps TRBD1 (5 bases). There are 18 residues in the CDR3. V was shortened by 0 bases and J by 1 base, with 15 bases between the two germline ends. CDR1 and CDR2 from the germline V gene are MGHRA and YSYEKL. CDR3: CASSQEGQGQVTNEKLFF. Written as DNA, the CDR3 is TGCGCCAGCAGCCAAGAGGGGCAGGGTCAAGTAACTAATGAAAAACTGTTTTTT.

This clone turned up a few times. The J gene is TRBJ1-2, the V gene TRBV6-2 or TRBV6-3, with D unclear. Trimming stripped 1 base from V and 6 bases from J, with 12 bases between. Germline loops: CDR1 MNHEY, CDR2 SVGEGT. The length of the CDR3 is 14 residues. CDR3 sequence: CASSYFQKEDGYTF. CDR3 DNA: TGTGCCAGCAGTTACTTCCAGAAGGAAGATGGCTACACCTTC.

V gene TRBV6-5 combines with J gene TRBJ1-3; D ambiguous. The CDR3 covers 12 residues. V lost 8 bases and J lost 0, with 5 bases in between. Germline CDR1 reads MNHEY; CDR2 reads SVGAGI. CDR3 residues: CASQASGNTIYF. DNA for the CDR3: TGTGCCAGCCAAGCCTCTGGAAACACCATATATTTT.

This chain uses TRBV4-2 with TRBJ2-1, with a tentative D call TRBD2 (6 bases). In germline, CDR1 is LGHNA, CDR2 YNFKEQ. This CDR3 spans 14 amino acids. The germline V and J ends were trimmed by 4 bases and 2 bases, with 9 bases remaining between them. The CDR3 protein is CASSLAGTYNEQFF. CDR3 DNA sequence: TGTGCCAGCAGCCTGGCGGGAACCTACAATGAGCAGTTCTTC.

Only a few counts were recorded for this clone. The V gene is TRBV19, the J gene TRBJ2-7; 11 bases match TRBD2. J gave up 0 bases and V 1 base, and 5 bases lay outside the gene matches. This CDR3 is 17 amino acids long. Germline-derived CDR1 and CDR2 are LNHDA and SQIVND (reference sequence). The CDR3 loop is CASSIGTSGGSSYEQYF. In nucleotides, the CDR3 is TGTGCCAGTAGTATAGGAACTAGCGGGGGATCCTCCTACGAGCAGTACTTC.

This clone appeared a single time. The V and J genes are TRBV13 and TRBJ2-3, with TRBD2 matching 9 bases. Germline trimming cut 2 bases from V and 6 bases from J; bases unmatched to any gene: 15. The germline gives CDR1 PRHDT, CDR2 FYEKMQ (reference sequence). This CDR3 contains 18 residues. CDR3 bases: TGTGCCAGCAGCTTACTTAGCGTGCAACTAGCGGGTACGGATACGCAGTATTTT. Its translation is CASSLLSVQLAGTDTQYF.

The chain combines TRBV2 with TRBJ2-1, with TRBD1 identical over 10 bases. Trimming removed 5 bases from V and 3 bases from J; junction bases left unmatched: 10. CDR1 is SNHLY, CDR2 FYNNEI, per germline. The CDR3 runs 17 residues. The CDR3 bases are TGTGCCAGCAGTTCCGGGACAGGGGCCAGGCTCTACAATGAGCAGTTCTTC. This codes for CASSSGTGARLYNEQFF.

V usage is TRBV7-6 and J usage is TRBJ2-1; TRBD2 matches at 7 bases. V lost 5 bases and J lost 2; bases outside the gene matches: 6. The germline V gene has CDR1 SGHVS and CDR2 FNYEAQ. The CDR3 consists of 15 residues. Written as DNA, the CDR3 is TGTGCCAGCAGCCTTTCTAGCGGAGCCTACAATGAGCAGTTCTTC. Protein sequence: CASSLSSGAYNEQFF.

The CDR3 here is CAWSPRTGEETQYF. DNA for the CDR3: TGTGCCTGGAGTCCAAGGACAGGGGAAGAGACCCAGTACTTC. The gene calls are TRBV30 and TRBJ2-5; TRBD1 aligns across 9 bases. Germline CDR1 and CDR2: GTSNPN and SVGIG (reference sequence). The CDR3 sequence is 14 residues long. The trim removed 2 bases at V and 3 bases at J, leaving 4 bases unmatched.

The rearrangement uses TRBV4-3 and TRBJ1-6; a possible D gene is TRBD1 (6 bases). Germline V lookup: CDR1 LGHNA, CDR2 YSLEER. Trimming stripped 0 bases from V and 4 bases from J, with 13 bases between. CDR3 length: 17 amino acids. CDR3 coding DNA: TGCGCCAGCAGCCAAGACTACCAGACAGGATATAATTCACCCCTCCACTTT. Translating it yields CASSQDYQTGYNSPLHF.

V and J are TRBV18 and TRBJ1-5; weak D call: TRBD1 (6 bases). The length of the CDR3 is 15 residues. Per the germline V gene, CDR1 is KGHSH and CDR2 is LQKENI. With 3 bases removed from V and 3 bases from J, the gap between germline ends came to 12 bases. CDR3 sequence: CASSPRQGPNQPQHF. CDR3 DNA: TGTGCCAGCTCACCCCGGCAGGGGCCCAATCAGCCCCAGCATTTT.

The CDR3, as DNA: TGTGCCAGCAGTTACTCAACCTCGAGAGGAAACACCATATATTTT. Translated: CASSYSTSRGNTIYF. V is TRBV6-5 and J is TRBJ1-3; no definite D call. This CDR3 comprises 15 residues. CDR1 and CDR2 (germline): MNHEY, SVGAGI. V lost 0 bases and J lost 4, with 10 bases in between.

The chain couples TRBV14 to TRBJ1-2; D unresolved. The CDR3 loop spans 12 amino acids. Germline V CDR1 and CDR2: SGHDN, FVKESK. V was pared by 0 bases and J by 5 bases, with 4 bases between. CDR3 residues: CASSQDLYGYTF. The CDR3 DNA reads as TGTGCCAGCAGCCAAGATCTATATGGCTACACCTTC.

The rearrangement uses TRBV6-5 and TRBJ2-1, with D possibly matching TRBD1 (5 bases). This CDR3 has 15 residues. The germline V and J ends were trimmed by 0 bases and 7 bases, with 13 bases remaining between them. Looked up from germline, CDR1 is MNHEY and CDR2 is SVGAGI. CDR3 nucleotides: TGTGCCAGCAGTTACTCAGGGGTTCTGAGGAATGAGCAGTTCTTC. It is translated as CASSYSGVLRNEQFF.

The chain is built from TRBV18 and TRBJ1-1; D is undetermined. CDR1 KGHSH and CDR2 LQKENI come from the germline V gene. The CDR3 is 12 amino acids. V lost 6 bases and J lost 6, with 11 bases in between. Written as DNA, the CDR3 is TGTGCCAGCTCCCCCGGGAGGGCTGAAGCTTTCTTT. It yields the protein CASSPGRAEAFF.

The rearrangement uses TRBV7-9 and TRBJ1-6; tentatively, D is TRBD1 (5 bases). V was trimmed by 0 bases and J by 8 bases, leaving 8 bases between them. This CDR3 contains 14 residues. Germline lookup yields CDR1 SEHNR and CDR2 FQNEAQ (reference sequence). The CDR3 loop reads CASSLAGHHSPLHF. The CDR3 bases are TGTGCCAGCAGCTTAGCAGGACACCATTCACCCCTCCACTTT.

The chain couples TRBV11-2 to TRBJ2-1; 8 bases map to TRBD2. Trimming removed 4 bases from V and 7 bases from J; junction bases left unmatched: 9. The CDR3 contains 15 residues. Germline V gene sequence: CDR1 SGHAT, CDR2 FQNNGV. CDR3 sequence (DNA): TGTGCCAGCAGCTCACTAGCGGCCGATGGAAATGAGCAGTTCTTC. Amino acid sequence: CASSSLAADGNEQFF.

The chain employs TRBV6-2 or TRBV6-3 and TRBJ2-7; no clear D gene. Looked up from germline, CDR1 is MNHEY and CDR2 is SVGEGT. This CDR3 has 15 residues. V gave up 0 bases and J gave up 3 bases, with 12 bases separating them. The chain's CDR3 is CASSYSWQADYEQYF. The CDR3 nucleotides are TGTGCCAGCAGTTACTCGTGGCAGGCGGACTACGAGCAGTACTTC.